Listed below are T cell receptor beta chains from one sample, sequenced in a study of T cells in localized non-small cell lung cancer. The protocol was immunoSEQ multiplex PCR, while the TCRdb copy is restricted to in-frame clones and leaves out a portion. The data contain about 3,500 clones, 35% to 50% of them seen just once; the ten biggest clones take up about 15%. The specimen comprised lung tumor tissue, sampled before any cancer treatment. These receptor sequences come from a male donor aged 60 or older with stage I lung adenocarcinoma. CDR3s leave out the opening cysteine and the closing phenylalanine or tryptophan. A row's size may be missing; if present it is once, few, many or a size class.

j_call: TRBJ1-6
clone_size: NA
cdr3_length: 15
v_call: TRBV19
cdr3_aa: ASSPGQFSSYNSPLH

j_call: TRBJ2-7
clone_size: few
cdr3_length: 14
v_call: TRBV11-3
cdr3_aa: ASSPVTGVYSYEQY

j_call: TRBJ2-2
clone_size: NA
cdr3_length: 13
v_call: TRBV19
cdr3_aa: ASSTSGTGAGELF

j_call: TRBJ1-3
clone_size: NA
cdr3_length: 13
v_call: TRBV7-6
cdr3_aa: ASSLDRGTGNTIY

j_call: TRBJ1-1
clone_size: NA
cdr3_length: 11
v_call: TRBV18
cdr3_aa: ASSSGVNTEAF

j_call: TRBJ2-1
clone_size: NA
cdr3_length: 15
v_call: TRBV29-1
cdr3_aa: SVVIDWGGSRYNEQF

j_call: TRBJ1-1
clone_size: NA
cdr3_length: 11
v_call: TRBV6-8
cdr3_aa: ASSYPLGVEAF

j_call: TRBJ1-2
clone_size: NA
cdr3_length: 12
v_call: TRBV6-8
cdr3_aa: ASREALGEGGYT

j_call: TRBJ1-4
clone_size: NA
cdr3_length: 15
v_call: TRBV18
cdr3_aa: ASSPVFFGSENEKLF

j_call: TRBJ1-3
clone_size: few
cdr3_length: 12
v_call: TRBV5-1
cdr3_aa: ASSLAGVGNTIY